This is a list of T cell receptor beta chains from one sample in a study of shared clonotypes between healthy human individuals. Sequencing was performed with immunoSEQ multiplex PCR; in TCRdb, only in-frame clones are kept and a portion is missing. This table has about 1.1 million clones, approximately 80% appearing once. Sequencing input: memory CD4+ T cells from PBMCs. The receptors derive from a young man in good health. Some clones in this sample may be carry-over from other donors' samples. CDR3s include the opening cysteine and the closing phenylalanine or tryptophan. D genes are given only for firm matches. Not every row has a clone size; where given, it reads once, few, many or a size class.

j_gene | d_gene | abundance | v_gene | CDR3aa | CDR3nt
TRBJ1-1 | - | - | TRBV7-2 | CASSSDYRGSTEAFF | TGTGCCAGCAGCTCTGACTATCGGGGGTCCACTGAAGCTTTCTTT
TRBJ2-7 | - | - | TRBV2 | CASSDQGVGYEQYF | TGTGCCAGCAGTGATCAAGGGGTGGGCTACGAGCAGTACTTC
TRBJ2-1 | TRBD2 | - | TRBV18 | CASSPGTSGSWEQFF | TGTGCCAGCTCCCCCGGGACTAGCGGGAGTTGGGAGCAGTTCTTC
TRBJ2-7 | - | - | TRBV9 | CASSVEGAGAYEQYF | TGTGCCAGCAGCGTAGAGGGGGCGGGAGCCTACGAGCAGTACTTC
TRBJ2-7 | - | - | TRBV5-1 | CASRPWTASYEQYF | TGCGCCAGCCGCCCGTGGACAGCTTCGTACGAGCAGTACTTC
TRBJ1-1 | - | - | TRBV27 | CASRENPFLNTEAFF | TGTGCCAGCAGAGAAAACCCCTTCCTGAACACTGAAGCTTTCTTT
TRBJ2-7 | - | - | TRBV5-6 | CASSPIRGHPYEQYF | TGTGCCAGCAGCCCGATCAGGGGACACCCCTACGAGCAGTACTTC
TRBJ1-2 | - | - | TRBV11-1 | CASSPSQPGRNIYGYGYTF | TGTGCCAGCAGCCCTAGCCAACCGGGTCGCAATATCTATGGCTATGGCTACACCTTC
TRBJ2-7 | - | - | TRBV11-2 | CASSLAGVHEQYF | TGTGCCAGCAGCTTAGCCGGGGTCCACGAGCAGTACTTC
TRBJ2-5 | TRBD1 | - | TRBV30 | CAWGTIRDSYF | TGTGCCTGGGGCACAATCCGGGACAGTTACTTC
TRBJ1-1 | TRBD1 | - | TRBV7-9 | CASLRGRGQGLNTEAFF | TGTGCCAGCCTCAGGGGAAGAGGACAGGGATTGAACACTGAAGCTTTCTTT
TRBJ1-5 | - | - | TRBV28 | CASSPQWGQPQHF | TGTGCCAGCAGCCCACAGTGGGGACAGCCCCAGCATTTT
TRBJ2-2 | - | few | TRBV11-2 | CASRMNTGELFF | TGTGCCAGCAGAATGAACACCGGGGAGCTGTTTTTT
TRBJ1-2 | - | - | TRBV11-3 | CASSISRDNYGYTF | TGTGCCAGCAGCATTAGCCGGGACAACTATGGCTACACCTTC
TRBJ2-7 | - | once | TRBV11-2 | CASSRTSMGEQYF | TGTGCCAGCAGCCGGACGTCTATGGGCGAGCAGTACTTC
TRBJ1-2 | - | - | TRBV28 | CASSLSPLLRYGYTF | TGTGCCAGCAGTTTATCTCCCCTCTTGAGATATGGCTACACCTTC
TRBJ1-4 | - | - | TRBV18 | CASSPRGRGSEKLFF | TGTGCCAGCTCACCTCGGGGCAGGGGCAGTGAAAAACTGTTTTTT
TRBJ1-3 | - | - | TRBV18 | CASSPPSRGGNTIYF | TGTGCCAGCTCACCACCTAGCAGGGGCGGAAACACCATATATTTT
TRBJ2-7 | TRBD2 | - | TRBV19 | CASRGTSGSYEQYF | TGTGCCAGTAGGGGGACTAGCGGGAGCTACGAGCAGTACTTC
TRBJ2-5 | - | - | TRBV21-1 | CASSTGGETQYF | TGTGCCAGCAGCACAGGGGGGGAGACCCAGTACTTC
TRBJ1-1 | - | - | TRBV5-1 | CASSSRVSNVFTEAFF | TGCGCCAGCAGCTCCAGAGTCTCGAATGTTTTCACTGAAGCTTTCTTT
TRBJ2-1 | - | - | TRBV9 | CASSATLAGRSYNEQFF | TGTGCCAGCAGCGCCACCCTGGCAGGCCGCTCCTACAATGAGCAGTTCTTC
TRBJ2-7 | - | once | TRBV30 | CAWRTLQGYEQYF | TGTGCCTGGAGGACCCTACAGGGCTACGAGCAGTACTTC
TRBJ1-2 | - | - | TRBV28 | CASSLGRGVNYGYTF | TGTGCCAGCAGTTTAGGTAGGGGCGTAAACTATGGCTACACCTTC
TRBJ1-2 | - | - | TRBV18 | CASSPTIADPRGYGYTF | TGTGCCAGCTCACCCACCATAGCCGACCCACGCGGATATGGCTACACCTTC
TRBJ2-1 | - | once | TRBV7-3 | CASSVSGAYNEQFF | TGTGCCAGCAGCGTTAGCGGAGCGTACAATGAGCAGTTCTTC
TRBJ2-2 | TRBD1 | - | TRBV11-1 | CASSRTGLVNTGELFF | TGTGCCAGCAGCCGGACAGGGTTAGTGAACACCGGGGAGCTGTTTTTT
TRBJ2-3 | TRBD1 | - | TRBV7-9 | CASSPGQGTDTQYF | TGTGCCAGCAGCCCCGGACAGGGAACAGATACGCAGTATTTT
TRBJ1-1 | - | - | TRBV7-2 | CASSLFFRGNTEAFF | TGTGCCAGCAGCTTATTTTTCAGGGGGAACACTGAAGCTTTCTTT
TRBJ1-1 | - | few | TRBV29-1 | CSAGWNTEAFF | TGCAGCGCTGGTTGGAACACTGAAGCTTTCTTT
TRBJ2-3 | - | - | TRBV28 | CASSLRPGGRSTDTQYF | TGTGCCAGCAGTTTAAGGCCCGGGGGCCGAAGCACAGATACGCAGTATTTT
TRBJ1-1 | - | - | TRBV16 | CASSWGPNTEAFF | TGTGCCAGCAGCTGGGGACCGAACACTGAAGCTTTCTTT
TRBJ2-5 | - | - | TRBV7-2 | CASSLARLKETQYF | TGTGCCAGCAGCTTAGCTCGACTTAAAGAGACCCAGTACTTC
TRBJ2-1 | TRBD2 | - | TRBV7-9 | CASSLGLAAHNEQFF | TGTGCCAGCAGCTTGGGACTAGCGGCTCACAATGAGCAGTTCTTC
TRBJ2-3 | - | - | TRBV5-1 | CASFVGGGTDTQYF | TGCGCCAGCTTCGTGGGAGGAGGCACAGATACGCAGTATTTT
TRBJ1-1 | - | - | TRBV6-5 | CASSYSETGNTEAFF | TGTGCCAGCAGTTACTCTGAGACAGGGAACACTGAAGCTTTCTTT
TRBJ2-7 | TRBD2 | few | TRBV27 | CASSLPGTSPHEQYF | TGTGCCAGCAGTCTCCCCGGGACTAGCCCCCACGAGCAGTACTTC
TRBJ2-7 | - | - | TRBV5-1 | CASSSRTRSSSYEQYF | TGCGCCAGCAGCAGTCGTACGAGATCCTCCTCCTACGAGCAGTACTTC
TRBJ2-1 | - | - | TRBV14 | CASSQDIQGSEQFF | TGTGCCAGCAGCCAAGATATTCAGGGTAGTGAGCAGTTCTTC
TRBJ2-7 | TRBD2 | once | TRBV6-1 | CASLIRLAGSYEQYF | TGTGCCAGCCTGATTCGACTAGCGGGATCCTACGAGCAGTACTTC
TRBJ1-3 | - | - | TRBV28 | CASSFNGNTIYF | TGTGCCAGCAGTTTTAATGGAAACACCATATATTTT
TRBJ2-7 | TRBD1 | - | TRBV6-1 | CASSRDRASYEQYF | TGTGCCAGCAGTCGAGACAGGGCCTCCTACGAGCAGTACTTC
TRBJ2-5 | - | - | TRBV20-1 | CSAPLAETQYF | TGCAGTGCTCCATTGGCGGAGACCCAGTACTTC
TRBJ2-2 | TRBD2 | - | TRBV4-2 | CASSQSGLAGIANTGELFF | TGTGCCAGCAGCCAATCCGGACTAGCGGGTATAGCGAACACCGGGGAGCTGTTTTTT
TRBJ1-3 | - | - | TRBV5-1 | CASSPAARQVGDTIYF | TGCGCCAGCAGCCCTGCAGCTCGACAGGTCGGAGACACCATATATTTT
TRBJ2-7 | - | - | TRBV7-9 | CASSLALGRTSMSEQYF | TGTGCCAGCAGCTTAGCTCTCGGCAGGACCTCCATGTCCGAGCAGTACTTC
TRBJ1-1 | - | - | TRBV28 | CASSPYDRRNTEAFF | TGTGCCAGCAGTCCCTACGACAGGAGAAACACTGAAGCTTTCTTT